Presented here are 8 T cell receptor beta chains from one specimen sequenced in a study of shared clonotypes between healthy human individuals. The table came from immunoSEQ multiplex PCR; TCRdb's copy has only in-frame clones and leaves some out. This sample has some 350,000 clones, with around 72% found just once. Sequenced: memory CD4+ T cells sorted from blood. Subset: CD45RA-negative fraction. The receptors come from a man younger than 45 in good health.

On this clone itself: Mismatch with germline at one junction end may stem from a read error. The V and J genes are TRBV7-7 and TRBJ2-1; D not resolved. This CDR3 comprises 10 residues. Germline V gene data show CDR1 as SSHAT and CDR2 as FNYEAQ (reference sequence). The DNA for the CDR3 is TGTGCTAGCAGCCCGGTGGAGCAGTTCTTC. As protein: CASSPVEQFF.

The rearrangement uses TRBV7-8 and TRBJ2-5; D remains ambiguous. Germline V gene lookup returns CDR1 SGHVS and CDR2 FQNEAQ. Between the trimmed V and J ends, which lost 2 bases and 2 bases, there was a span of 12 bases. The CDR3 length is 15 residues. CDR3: CASSLMFLIQETQYF. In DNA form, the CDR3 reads TGTGCCAGCAGCTTAATGTTTCTCATACAAGAGACCCAGTACTTC.

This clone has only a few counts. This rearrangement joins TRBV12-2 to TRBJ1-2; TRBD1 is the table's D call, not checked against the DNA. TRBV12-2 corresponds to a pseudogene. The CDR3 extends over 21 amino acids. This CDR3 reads CASRLGRGRLPGQGANYGYTF. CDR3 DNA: TGTGCAAGTCGCTTAGGCCGCGGCAGACTACCGGGACAGGGCGCTAACTATGGCTACACCTTC.

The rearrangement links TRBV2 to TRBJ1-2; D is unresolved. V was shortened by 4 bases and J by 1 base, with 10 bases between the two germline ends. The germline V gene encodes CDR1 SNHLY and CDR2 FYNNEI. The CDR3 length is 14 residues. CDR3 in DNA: TGTGCCAGCAGTGGGGTCAGCTTTAACTATGGCTACACCTTC. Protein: CASSGVSFNYGYTF.

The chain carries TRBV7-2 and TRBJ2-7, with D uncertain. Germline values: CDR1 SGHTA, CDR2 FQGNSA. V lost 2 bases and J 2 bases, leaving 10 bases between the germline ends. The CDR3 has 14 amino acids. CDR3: CASSLLVSPYEQYF. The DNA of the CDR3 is TGTGCCAGCAGCTTATTGGTCAGCCCCTACGAGCAGTACTTC.

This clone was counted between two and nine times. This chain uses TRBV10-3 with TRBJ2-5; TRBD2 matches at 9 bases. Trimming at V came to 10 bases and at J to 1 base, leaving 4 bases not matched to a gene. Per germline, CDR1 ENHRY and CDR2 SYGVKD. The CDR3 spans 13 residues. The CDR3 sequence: CATGTSIQETQYF. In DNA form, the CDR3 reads TGTGCCACCGGGACTAGCATCCAAGAGACCCAGTACTTC.

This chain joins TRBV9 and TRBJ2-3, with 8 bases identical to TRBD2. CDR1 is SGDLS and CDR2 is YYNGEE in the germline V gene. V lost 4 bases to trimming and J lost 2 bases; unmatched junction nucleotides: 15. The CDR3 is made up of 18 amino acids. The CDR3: CASSPPSFSGKLTDTQYF. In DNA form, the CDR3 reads TGTGCCAGCAGCCCTCCTTCATTTAGCGGGAAGCTCACAGATACGCAGTATTTT.

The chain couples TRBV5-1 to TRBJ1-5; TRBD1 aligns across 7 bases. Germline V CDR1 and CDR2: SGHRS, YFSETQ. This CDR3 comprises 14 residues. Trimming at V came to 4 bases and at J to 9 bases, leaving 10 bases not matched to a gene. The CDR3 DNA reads TGCGCCAGCAGCGCGGGACAGCCGGGATGGCCCCAGCATTTT. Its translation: CASSAGQPGWPQHF.